A selection of T cell receptor beta chains follows, all from one sample in a study of vaccination effects on CD4 cells after COVID-19. Sequencing used immunoSEQ multiplex PCR; TCRdb keeps in-frame clones, though not all of them. The sample gives 55,000 or so clones, approximately 70% of which show up once; roughly 18% is in the top ten. For these receptors, no antigen is known. The source was CD4+ T cells from PBMCs cultured with SARS-CoV-2 spike peptides, collected before COVID-19 vaccination. The source of these receptors is a human donor who received a COVID-19 vaccine. Both conserved end residues are part of each CDR3. D genes are given only for firm matches. The size of a clone is reported for some rows only, either as once, few or many, or as a class for expanded clones.

D,size,J,V,DNA,CDR3
TRBD1,NA,TRBJ1-3,TRBV18,TGTGCCAGCTCACCGGGAAACAGGGGATCAACTGGAAACACCATATATTTT,CASSPGNRGSTGNTIYF
TRBD2,NA,TRBJ2-5,TRBV19,TGTGCCAGTAGTCCGACTAGCGGGAGAAGGGGAATAGAGACCCAGTACTTC,CASSPTSGRRGIETQYF
NA,NA,TRBJ1-5,TRBV21-1,TGTGCCAGCAGTTTAGATAACAGGGGAGGGCTTCTGGGGAGCAATCAGCCCCAGCATTTT,CASSLDNRGGLLGSNQPQHF
TRBD1,NA,TRBJ1-1,TRBV10-3,TGTGCAGGGGGCGCCGGCACTGAAGCTTTCTTT,CAGGAGTEAFF
NA,NA,TRBJ1-2,TRBV21-1,TGTGCCAGCAACCCCGAGGGGACAGCCTATGGCTACACCTTC,CASNPEGTAYGYTF
TRBD1,few,TRBJ1-2,TRBV27,TGTGCCAGCAGTTTCCGGGACAGGGGGTATGGCTACACCTTC,CASSFRDRGYGYTF
NA,NA,TRBJ2-5,TRBV24-1,TGTGCCACCAGTGACGCGAACCAGGAGGCTCGGTACTTC,CATSDANQEARYF
NA,NA,TRBJ2-5,TRBV5-1,TGCGCCAGCAGCTTCAGTGGGGAGACCCAGTACTTC,CASSFSGETQYF
TRBD2,NA,TRBJ2-3,TRBV9,TGTGCCAGCAGCGCAAAGCTAGCGGGAGGGACAGATACGCAGTATTTT,CASSAKLAGGTDTQYF
NA,NA,TRBJ1-1,TRBV4-1,TGCGCCAGCAGCCAAGTCGGTCGCTCTCTGAACACTGAAGCTTTCTTT,CASSQVGRSLNTEAFF
TRBD1,NA,TRBJ1-5,TRBV28,TGTGCCAGCAGTTTGACAGGGTTGATCTATAGCAATCAGCCCCAGCATTTT,CASSLTGLIYSNQPQHF